This T cell receptor (beta chain) was profiled in a study of T cells in Graves' hyperthyroidism and ophthalmopathy. Graves' hyperthyroidism showing no ophthalmopathy progression within 18 months was considered stable. This clonotype has at least ten counts. Template material for amplifying TCR beta CDR3 regions consisted of RNA transcripts. Using the HTBI primer set, a first-round RT-PCR was run on the TCR CDR3. TCRdb reprocessed the multiplex PCR reads via MiXCR and lists one record per CDR3 protein. The sample comprises under 400,000 distinct CDR3 sequences, approximately 13% of which are singletons, and approximately 10% rests with the top ten. Trimming left V 8 bases short and J 3 bases short, with 13 bases between. The CDR3 has 13 amino acids. Germline assignment: CDR1 KGHSH and CDR2 LQKENI.

This receptor was obtained from an older woman with Graves' hyperthyroidism. The sample consisted of blood. This sequence joins TRBV18 and TRBJ2-5; either TRBD1 or TRBD2 may fit D (5 bases each). CDR3 sequence reads: CASKGRMEETQYF. Here the CDR3 DNA reads TGTGCCAGCAAGGGACGGATGGAAGAGACCCAGTACTTC.